This TCR beta chain is from a study of blood T cell repertoires in COVID-19 (dated by TCRdb to the early 2020s). Context from the whole study: Samples covering the acute and convalescent phases of COVID-19 were provided by collaborators in the United States, Italy and Spain. The prospective study material was composed of cDNA or gDNA derived from T cells, B-cell-depleted T cells, or PBMCs. The dataset comprised deeply sampled blood TCRbeta repertoires from subjects exposed to, actively infected with, or recovered from COVID-19. The repertoires were released in a freely available public database intended as a resource for research on the immune response to SARS-CoV-2. The samples were drawn from the first 160 participants of the ongoing ImmuneRACE study and from 1,254 subjects provided by 6 global collaborators. A de-identified subject ID, COVID-19 status, age in years and sex were almost always included in the sample metadata. Where HLA class I and class II types were available, the types were taken from metadata supplied by the sample provider, not from assay-based typing. General conclusions and limits of the study: How much clinical and demographic metadata was included differed by source and by participant, and the metadata was provided uncurated.

The immunoSEQ Assay, a bias-controlled multiplex PCR, was used to amplify TCRbeta CDR3 regions from genomic DNA. The study's processing was this. Nucleated cell counts per sample were estimated from amplification of reference gene primers within the assay. To quantify the absolute abundance of each unique TCRbeta CDR3 rearrangement, sequence reads were collapsed and filtered. For each sample, productive Simpson clonality was calculated by taking the square root of Simpson's diversity index across productive rearrangements. TCRdb mirrors the immuneACCESS table, restricted to in-frame sequences. Some clones are absent from its copies; in checked studies, under half trace to an unresolved V gene, and the reason for the others is unknown. V and J calls and clone size follow that table, whereas D and trimming were derived from the DNA. The sample data list 150,000 to 200,000 clones, and 80% to 95% of these were observed just once. Approximately 2% of the sample is held by the ten biggest clonotypes.

In Seattle, one collaborating source enrolled patients while the infection was active and tracked those patients longitudinally over the course of disease. Collaborating institutions collected whole blood in K2EDTA tubes following their own protocols. For TCRbeta analysis, collaborators shipped samples as frozen whole blood, isolated PBMCs, or DNA extracted from either of those sample types. Note on this clone: The antigen it recognizes is unknown. Qualities for individual bases were not recorded, and no much larger clone is one base off.

The sequenced material came from peripheral blood. The clonotype originates from a woman aged 55-69 years with COVID-19, enrolled during active disease.

The CDR3 sequence is CATPSGASTDTQYF. The nucleotide sequence is TGTGCCACTCCGAGCGGGGCTAGCACAGATACGCAGTATTTT. Recombination connected TRBV6-5 to TRBJ2-3; 7 bases in the junction line up with TRBD2. V is cut back by 10 bases and J by 0 bases, with 7 bases in the junction unmatched. For CDR1 and CDR2, the germline V gene lists MNHEY and SVGAGI. The CDR3 spans 14 residues, from the cysteine through the phenylalanine. Just the 42-base CDR3 DNA is kept, in frame starting at base 1.